The source of this T cell receptor beta chain is a study of prognosis after radiotherapy for stage I lung cancer (dated by TCRdb to 2020 to 2022). Regarding the research as a whole: Over 15 stage I NSCLC patients were enrolled in Nanjing, China, between early 2018 and early 2019. For each of the 20 or so patients, one blood sample was taken before SBRT and one after, so the study sequenced 38 samples in total. Using image-guided IMRT or VMAT, SBRT was delivered in 3 to 5 fractions at a biologically effective dose of at least 100 Gy. Every patient was deemed medically inoperable, roughly twelve because of comorbidities and over five because they refused surgery. Over 12 cases involved newly diagnosed primary stage I lung tumors, and 4 to 6 involved oligometastatic NSCLC subsequent to surgical resection of the primary tumor. On tumor histology, 11 to 12 patients had adenocarcinoma and six or seven had squamous cell carcinoma. In every patient, SBRT was given without any concurrent therapy. The study profiled peripheral blood TCR beta repertoires from stage I NSCLC patients before and after stereotactic body radiotherapy and related them to distant failure. The cohort was made up of about a dozen men and about 6 women, with a median age of approximately 74 years and an age range of roughly 50 to 84 years. About 20% of the 19 patients developed distant metastases after SBRT, at a median of approximately 7 months; the other 15 showed no significant progression.

A note on this clonotype: It has no known antigen specificity. Base qualities are not provided; no much larger clone lies one nucleotide away.

Two rounds of multiplex PCR on genomic DNA were used to amplify the TCR beta CDR3 region. In the first round of PCR, primers specific to each TRBV and TRBJ gene were used, and the primer sequences are filed in Chinese patent CN105087789A. Universal primers were used in the second round of PCR. The Roche High Pure PCR Template Preparation Kit was used to extract genomic DNA from the frozen PBMCs. The libraries underwent paired-end sequencing with 151 bp reads on an Illumina HiSeq 3000. From the authors' description of their analysis: CutAdapt was used to remove raw reads lacking the multiplex PCR primer sequences. PEAR was used to merge high-quality paired reads into contigs. By aligning each contig to reference sequences, MiXCR assigned the TRB V, D and J gene segments to that contig. CDR3 sequences were clustered by base quality and sequence similarity to remove sequencing errors. Diversity was measured as Shannon entropy normalized by the natural log of productive TCR sequence number. Clonality was computed as one minus the ratio of Shannon entropy to the natural log of the number of unique clonotypes. Using the Youden index from ROC curves, the researchers picked the repertoire-metric cut-offs for progression-free survival, and all analyses were carried out in R 3.5.3. In-frame beta chains were kept once TCRdb had trimmed the public reads at Q25 with fastp and called clones with MiXCR. Each entry merges the rows of one CDR3 protein and shows their most common DNA and genes. Clone size and V and J calls follow TCRdb, not the original study. The sample includes fewer than 30,000 distinct CDR3 sequences, with about half observed a single time. The ten biggest clones cover around 14% of the sample.

All patients had node-negative disease on CT and PET/CT, and none had a history of other malignancies or prior chemotherapy or radiotherapy. At each of two time points, roughly 5.7 milliliters of peripheral venous blood were collected into EDTA tubes. PBMCs were isolated by Ficoll-Paque Plus density-gradient centrifugation. Right after collection, samples were placed at -80 degrees C and kept there until analysis. Overall results and qualifications from the work: All reported P values were unadjusted for multiple comparisons. Unique TCR clone counts fell after SBRT (median about 9,600 before versus 6,000 to 8,000 after; Wilcoxon paired P=0.011). The study was limited by its small cohort and short follow-up, and the findings require independent validation. Post-SBRT Shannon entropy and its change from baseline were lower in patients who developed distant metastases; baseline Shannon entropy was not associated with metastases. Tumor specificity of expanded TCR clones was not determined. TRBV and TRBJ usage frequencies reportedly varied with metastasis status, involving two V genes at baseline and some ten V and two J genes after SBRT.

The junction carries 10 bases between V and J, which are trimmed by 7 bases and 3 bases respectively. The CDR3, from cysteine to phenylalanine, totals 13 residues. The retained sequence is limited to the CDR3, 39 bases, with the frame set at the first base. CDR1 and CDR2, per the germline V gene, are MNHNS and SASEGT. The sample here was PBMCs, taken before or after stereotactic body radiation therapy (not recorded which). Recombination linked TRBV6-1 to TRBJ2-1, and TRBD1 may be the D gene, going by 5 matching bases. This clonotype was obtained from a donor over 45 with non-small cell lung cancer. The encoded CDR3 is CASTQGSYNEQFF. The DNA is TGTGCCAGCACTCAGGGCAGCTACAATGAGCAGTTCTTC.